This TCR beta chain was sequenced in a study of T-cell memory formation after mild COVID-19. At the level of the study: Clustering of TCRs was largely donor specific. Study-level findings and limits: Balance between CD4 and CD8 was seen in clones contracting day 15 to 85, and a CD4+ lean was seen in later expanders.

This CDR3 spans 12 amino acids. CDR1 is SGHRS and CDR2 is YFSETQ in the germline V gene. The germline V and J ends were trimmed by 5 bases and 6 bases, with 8 bases remaining between them. On this clonotype: The antigen is undetermined.

TCRdb processed the 5' RACE reads anew with MiXCR; each CDR3 protein has one entry. The profile shows a few hundred thousand distinct CDR3 sequences, around 27% of them singletons. Source material: PBMCs or a T cell subset sorted from them (not recorded which). This clonotype was obtained from an adult woman who had mild COVID-19 (a few samples of this study predate the infection). Cell type and time point are not known. This chain connects TRBV5-1 to TRBJ2-2; D may be TRBD2 (5 bases). CDR3 nucleotides: TGCGCCAGCAGAGAGGGTTCCGGGGAGCTGTTTTTT. As protein: CASREGSGELFF.